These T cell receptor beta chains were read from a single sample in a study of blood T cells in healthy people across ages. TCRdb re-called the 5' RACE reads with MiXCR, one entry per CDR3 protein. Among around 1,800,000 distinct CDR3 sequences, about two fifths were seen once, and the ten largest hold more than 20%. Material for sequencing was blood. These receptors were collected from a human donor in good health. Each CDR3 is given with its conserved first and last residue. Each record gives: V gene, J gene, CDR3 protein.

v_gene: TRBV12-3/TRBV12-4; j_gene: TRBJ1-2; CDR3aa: CASSSGTGHNYGYTF
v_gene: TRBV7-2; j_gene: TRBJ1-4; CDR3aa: CASSLSRAEEKLFF
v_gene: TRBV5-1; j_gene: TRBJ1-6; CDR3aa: CASSSDRDPPLHF
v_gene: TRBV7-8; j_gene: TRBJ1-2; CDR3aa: CASSTTTTGYGYTF
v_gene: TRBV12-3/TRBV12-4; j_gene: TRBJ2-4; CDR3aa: CASSGQSVNIQYF
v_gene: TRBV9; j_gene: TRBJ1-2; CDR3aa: CASKQHGTDYGYTF
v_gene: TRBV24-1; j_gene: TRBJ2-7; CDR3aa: CATSDADRPESRYF
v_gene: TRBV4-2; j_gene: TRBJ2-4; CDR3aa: CASSQDRGTGGFLAKNIQYF
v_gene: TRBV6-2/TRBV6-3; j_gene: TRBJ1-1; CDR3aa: CASSYDSQDTEAFF
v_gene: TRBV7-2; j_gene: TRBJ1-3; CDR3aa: CASSLANTISGSTIYF
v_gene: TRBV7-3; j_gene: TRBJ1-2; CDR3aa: CASSSNGGQGYGYTF
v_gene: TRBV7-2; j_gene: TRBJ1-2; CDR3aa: CASSQGPPGGYTF
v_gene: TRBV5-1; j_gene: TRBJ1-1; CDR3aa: CASSFTGGARERTEAFF
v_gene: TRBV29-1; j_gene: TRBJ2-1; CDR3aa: CSATTGIPEQFF
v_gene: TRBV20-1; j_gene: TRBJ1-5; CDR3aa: CSAQRNQPQHF
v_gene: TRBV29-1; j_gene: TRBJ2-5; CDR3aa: CSVSTGVAQYF
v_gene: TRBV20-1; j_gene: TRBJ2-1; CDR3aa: CSALKVTGGNEQFF
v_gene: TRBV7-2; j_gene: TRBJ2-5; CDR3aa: CASSPWGRGRGETQYF
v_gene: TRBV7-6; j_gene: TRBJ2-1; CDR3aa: CTSSLTPRGRYNEQFF
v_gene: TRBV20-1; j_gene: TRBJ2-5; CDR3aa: CSAIAGSGGETQYF
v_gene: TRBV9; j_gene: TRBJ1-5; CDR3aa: CASSVDLQPQHF